Following are 6 T cell receptor beta chains from one sample sequenced in a study of T cell responses to AZD1222 COVID-19 vaccine. The data were produced by immunoSEQ multiplex PCR, yet TCRdb's version contains in-frame clones alone and is incomplete. Among around 28,000 clones listed, approximately 78% were seen once. Sequencing was performed on peripheral blood, taken on day 0 of AZD1222 vaccination. These receptors were taken from an adult in good health.

This chain joins TRBV7-2 and TRBJ1-4, with no clear D. Deletions cut 1 base from V and 8 bases from J, with 11 bases between. This CDR3 contains 14 residues. Germline-derived CDR1 and CDR2 are SGHTA and FQGNSA. This CDR3 is CASSLGPGREKLFF. The CDR3 bases are TGTGCCAGCAGCTTAGGTCCAGGTCGGGAAAAACTGTTTTTT.

The CDR3 nucleotides are TGCAGCGTGGGAGGACAGACTTACTATGGCTACACCTTC. This translates into CSVGGQTYYGYTF. This chain connects TRBV29-1 to TRBJ1-2, with D possibly matching TRBD1 (6 bases). Germline V gives CDR1 SQVTM, CDR2 ANQGSEA. The CDR3 extends over 13 amino acids. Between the trimmed V and J ends, which lost 6 bases and 3 bases, there was a span of 14 bases.

The chain has TRBV9 and TRBJ2-5; TRBD1 or TRBD2 may be the D gene (5 bases each). This CDR3 has 15 amino acids. The V and J ends lost 0 bases and 5 bases respectively, with 14 bases between them. CDR1 and CDR2 from the germline V gene are SGDLS and YYNGEE. This chain's CDR3 is CASSVDAGGRETQYF. The CDR3 region has the DNA TGTGCCAGCAGCGTAGACGCTGGGGGTAGGGAGACCCAGTACTTC.

This clone was counted a few times. V gene TRBV6-1 combines with J gene TRBJ2-5; TRBD1 is a possible D gene (6 bases). This CDR3 contains 14 residues. V lost 2 bases, J lost 7 bases, and 14 bases lay in between. Per germline, CDR1 MNHNS and CDR2 SASEGT. The chain's CDR3 is CASSESYRAGTQYF. The DNA of the CDR3 is TGTGCCAGCAGTGAATCGTACAGGGCAGGGACCCAGTACTTC.

This rearrangement joins TRBV12-3 or TRBV12-4 to TRBJ1-5; possibly TRBD1 for D (5 bases). V was pared by 8 bases and J by 7 bases, with 12 bases between. The CDR3 has 12 residues. The CDR3 reads CASRRAGQPQHF. As DNA, the CDR3 is TGTGCCAGCCGGAGGGCAGGGCAGCCCCAGCATTTT.

The chain links TRBV6-5 to TRBJ2-2; D is uncertain. Trimming took 8 bases from V and 8 from J, leaving 12 bases between them. Germline CDR1 reads MNHEY; CDR2 reads SVGAGI. The CDR3 is 12 amino acids. The CDR3 DNA reads TGTGCCAGCTTTATCAAGAGTGGGGAGCTGTTTTTT. Protein sequence: CASFIKSGELFF.